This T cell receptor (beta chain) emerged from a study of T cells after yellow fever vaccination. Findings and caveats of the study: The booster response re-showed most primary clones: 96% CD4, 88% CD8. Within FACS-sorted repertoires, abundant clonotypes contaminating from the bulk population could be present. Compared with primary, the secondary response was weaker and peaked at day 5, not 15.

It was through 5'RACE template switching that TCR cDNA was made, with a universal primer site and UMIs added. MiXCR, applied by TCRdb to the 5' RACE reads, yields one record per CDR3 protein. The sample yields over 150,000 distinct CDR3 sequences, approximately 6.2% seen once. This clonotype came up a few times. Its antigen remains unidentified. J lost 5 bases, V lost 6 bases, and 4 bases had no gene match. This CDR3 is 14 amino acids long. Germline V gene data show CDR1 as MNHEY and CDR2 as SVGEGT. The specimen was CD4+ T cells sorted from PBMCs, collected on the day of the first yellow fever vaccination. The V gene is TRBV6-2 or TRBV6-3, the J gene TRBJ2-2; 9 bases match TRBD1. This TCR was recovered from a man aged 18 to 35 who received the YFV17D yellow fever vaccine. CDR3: CASRRTGETGELFF. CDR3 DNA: TGTGCCAGCAGGAGGACAGGGGAGACCGGGGAGCTGTTTTTT.